This TCR beta chain was captured by sequencing in a study of blood T cell repertoires in COVID-19. Study context: Samples representing acute and convalescent COVID-19 were sourced from the United States, Italy and Spain. From T cells, B-cell-depleted T cells, or PBMCs came the material, which was cDNA or gDNA.

CDR1 is SGHNT, CDR2 YYREEE, per germline (reference sequence). After removal of 2 bases from V and 2 bases from J, the junction contained 3 bases not matched to a gene. The CDR3 sequence is 14 residues long. Original processing methods: Amplification from reference gene primers served as the basis for estimated nucleated cell counts. TCRdb's table, derived via immunoSEQ multiplex PCR, lists solely in-frame clones and lacks some. V and J calls and clone size follow that table, whereas D and trimming were derived from the DNA. The sample holds over 450,000 clones, roughly 89% seen once. Seattle's cohort entered during active infection and was followed longitudinally.

The receptor was isolated from a woman between 50 and 59 years old with COVID-19, enrolled during active disease. Sequenced sample: peripheral blood. The chain carries TRBV5-4 and TRBJ2-5; 7 bases line up with TRBD2. DNA of the CDR3: TGTGCCAGCAGCTTAGCGGGAAATCAAGAGACCCAGTACTTC. Protein: CASSLAGNQETQYF.